Listed below are T cell receptor beta chains from one sample, sequenced in a study of graft-versus-host responses after intestinal transplantation. These receptors have no identified antigens. TCRdb's copy holds only in-frame clones and misses some; the assay was immunoSEQ multiplex PCR. The table includes over 75,000 clones, 87% detected once. This material consisted of unstimulated CD8+ T cells sorted from spleen or lymph node cells, taken before transplant. The receptors originated from a human donor who was the organ donor for an intestinal transplant. Both conserved end residues are part of each CDR3. A D gene is named only where the DNA matches it firmly. Clone size, where shown, is once, few, many, or a class for clones that have expanded.

CDR3 DNA	CDR3 protein	clone size	D gene	J gene	V gene
TGCGCCAGCAGCCAAGGGCAGGCCACTGAAGCTTTCTTT	CASSQGQATEAFF	-	-	TRBJ1-1	TRBV4-1
TGCGCCAGCAGCCAAGTTGAGATGCCAGATACGCAGTATTTT	CASSQVEMPDTQYF	-	-	TRBJ2-3	TRBV4-1
TGTGCCAGCAGCCAAGATGAGGGTAGGCAGAACTATGGCTACACCTTC	CASSQDEGRQNYGYTF	-	-	TRBJ1-2	TRBV4-2
TGCGCCAGTCGTGTACAGGGGTCCAATTCACCCCTCCACTTT	CASRVQGSNSPLHF	-	TRBD1	TRBJ1-6	TRBV4-1
TGTGCCAGCAGCTTGCCGACAGGCTCAATGAACACTGAAGCTTTCTTT	CASSLPTGSMNTEAFF	-	-	TRBJ1-1	TRBV7-9
TGTGCCAGCAGCCAAGGACTAGCGGGCTCCTACGAGCAGTACTTC	CASSQGLAGSYEQYF	-	TRBD2	TRBJ2-7	TRBV5-4
TGCGCCAGCAGCCAGACGTCCGGGGGCAACTATGGCTACACCTTC	CASSQTSGGNYGYTF	-	-	TRBJ1-2	TRBV4-1
TGTGCCAGCAGCTTCGGGTATAGGATGGACACTGAAGCTTTCTTT	CASSFGYRMDTEAFF	once	-	TRBJ1-1	TRBV7-9
TGTGCCAGCTTTACACTCCCCGCCGAGCAGTACTTC	CASFTLPAEQYF	-	-	TRBJ2-7	TRBV6-1
TGTGCCAGCAGCCAATGGGACACAGACGGTGAAGCTTTCTTT	CASSQWDTDGEAFF	-	-	TRBJ1-1	TRBV16
TGTGCCAGCAGCTCGAACCCCTATGGCACAGATACGCAGTATTTT	CASSSNPYGTDTQYF	-	-	TRBJ2-3	TRBV11-3
TGTGCCAGCAGCTTAGGCACGGGGCGCCCTCCGAGTCGCTATGGCTACACCTTC	CASSLGTGRPPSRYGYTF	-	-	TRBJ1-2	TRBV11-3
TGTGCCAGCAGTGAGGTTCATGGACAGATTTATGGCTACACCTTC	CASSEVHGQIYGYTF	-	-	TRBJ1-2	TRBV6-4
TGTGCCAGCGGTAGGACAGGGTTTGTCTCAGACGAGCAGTACTTC	CASGRTGFVSDEQYF	once	TRBD1	TRBJ2-7	TRBV28
TGTGCCAGCAGCCCAGGAGGGACTGAAGCTTTCTTT	CASSPGGTEAFF	-	-	TRBJ1-1	TRBV5-5
TGTGCCAGCAGCCTGGACAGGTTTGGCTACACCTTC	CASSLDRFGYTF	once	TRBD1	TRBJ1-2	TRBV28
TGTGCCAGCAGCTTAATGGGACAGTTGCCCGTTAACACCGGGGAGCTGTTTTTT	CASSLMGQLPVNTGELFF	-	TRBD1	TRBJ2-2	TRBV5-7
TGCAGCGTCAAGGCGGAGACAGTCATTTTATCCGGAGATACGCAGTATTTT	CSVKAETVILSGDTQYF	-	-	TRBJ2-3	TRBV29-1
TGTGCCAGCAGCTTCTCCTACGAGCAGTACTTC	CASSFSYEQYF	-	-	TRBJ2-7	TRBV7-8
TGTGCCACCAGCAGAGATCGAGGTTTGGGGGGCCCAGATACGCAGTATTTT	CATSRDRGLGGPDTQYF	-	-	TRBJ2-3	TRBV15
TGTGCCAGCAGTGAAAGCGGGGGGGCCACAGATACGCAGTATTTT	CASSESGGATDTQYF	-	TRBD2	TRBJ2-3	TRBV6-4
TGCGCCAGCAGCCAAGTGTTCCTACCCAATTCACCCCTCCACTTT	CASSQVFLPNSPLHF	-	-	TRBJ1-6	TRBV4-1
TGTGCCAGCAGTATTACAGGGGGCCGTAGAAATGAGCAGTTCTTC	CASSITGGRRNEQFF	-	TRBD1	TRBJ2-1	TRBV6-6
TGTGCCAGCAGCTTGGACCTTCATGGCTACACCTTC	CASSLDLHGYTF	-	-	TRBJ1-2	TRBV7-8
TGTGCCAGCAGTCGCACCGGAAATTCCGGGGAGCTGTTTTTT	CASSRTGNSGELFF	-	-	TRBJ2-2	TRBV6-5
TGTGCCAGCAGCGCAACGGGGATGGCTGGGGCCAACGTCCTGACTTTC	CASSATGMAGANVLTF	-	-	TRBJ2-6	TRBV9
TGTGCCAGCAGTCTTAGGAAGGTTATGCTCTACTTCGGTCCCAGAAACTACGAGCAGTACTTC	CASSLRKVMLYFGPRNYEQYF	once	-	TRBJ2-7	TRBV28